One T cell receptor (beta chain) is described in this entry. Antigen unknown. This sample stems from a study of blood T cells in healthy people across ages. Points from the study as a whole: Fewer expanded clones and more diversity marked long-lived versus aged donors.

With a J-beta primer mix and a sample-barcoded 5' primer, a second PCR ran about 6 to 11 cycles. TCRdb independently ran MiXCR on the 5' RACE reads; one entry per CDR3 protein. Of roughly 1,100,000 distinct CDR3 sequences listed, approximately 25% are singletons. V was pared by 6 bases and J by 6 bases, with 8 bases between. The germline V gene has CDR1 MNHEY and CDR2 SVGEGT. The CDR3 contains 11 residues. The data were also submitted as part of a second study, on T cells of mothers and their children.

V gene TRBV6-2 or TRBV6-3 combines with J gene TRBJ1-1, with D perhaps matching TRBD1 (5 bases). The sequence derives from a girl aged 2-10 years in good health. Sequenced input: blood. CDR3 sequence reads: CASSQGSEAFF. For the CDR3, the DNA is TGTGCCAGCAGCCAGGGTTCTGAAGCTTTCTTT.